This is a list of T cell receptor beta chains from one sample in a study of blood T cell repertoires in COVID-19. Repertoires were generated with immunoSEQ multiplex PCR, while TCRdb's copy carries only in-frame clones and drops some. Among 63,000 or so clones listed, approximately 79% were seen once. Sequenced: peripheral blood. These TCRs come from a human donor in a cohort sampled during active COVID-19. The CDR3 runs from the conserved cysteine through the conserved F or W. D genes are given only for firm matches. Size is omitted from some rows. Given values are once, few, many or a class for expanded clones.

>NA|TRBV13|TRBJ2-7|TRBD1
TGTGCCAGCAGCGTCCGGGGACAGTACGAGCAGTACTTC
CASSVRGQYEQYF
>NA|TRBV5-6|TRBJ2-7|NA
TGTGCCAGCAGCTTGGGGCGCAGGGGGGCCTACGAGCAGTACTTC
CASSLGRRGAYEQYF
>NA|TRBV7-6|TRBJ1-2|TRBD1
TGTGCCAGCAGTCCCGGGGACAGGGGGAAGGTTTATGGCTACACCTTC
CASSPGDRGKVYGYTF
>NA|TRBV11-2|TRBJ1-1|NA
TGTGCCAGCAGCTTCCGAGGAGGCACTGAAGCTTTCTTT
CASSFRGGTEAFF
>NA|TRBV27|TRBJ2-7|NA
TGTGCCAGCAGTCCCGGGACACAATACGAGCAGTACTTC
CASSPGTQYEQYF
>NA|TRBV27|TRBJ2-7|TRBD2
TGTGCCATCCCGGGACTACCGACCTACGAGCAGTACTTC
CAIPGLPTYEQYF
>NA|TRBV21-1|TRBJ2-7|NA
TGTGCCAGCAGCTTGACCGGGACAGAGGATGTCTACGAGCAGTACTTC
CASSLTGTEDVYEQYF
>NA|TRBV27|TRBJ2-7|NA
TGTGCCAGCAGTTTAAGGGGTCCCGCGGCCTACGAGCAGTACTTC
CASSLRGPAAYEQYF
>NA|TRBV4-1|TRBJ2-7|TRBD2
TGCGCCAGCAGCCCAAGCGGGGGATTGGAGCAGTACTTC
CASSPSGGLEQYF
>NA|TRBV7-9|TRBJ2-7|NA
TGTGCCAGCAACAACCCAGGGGACGTCTACGAGCAGTACTTC
CASNNPGDVYEQYF
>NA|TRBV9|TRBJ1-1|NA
TGTGCCAGCAGCCCAAAGTGGGGGGGGGTTGCTGAAGCTTTCTTT
CASSPKWGGVAEAFF
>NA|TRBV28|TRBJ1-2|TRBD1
TGTGCCAGCATCCTCGACAGGGTTGGAGGTGGCTACACCTTC
CASILDRVGGGYTF
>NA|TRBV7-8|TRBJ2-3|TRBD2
TGTGCCAGCAGCCGTGGGCGGGGGGGAACAGATACGCAGTATTTT
CASSRGRGGTDTQYF
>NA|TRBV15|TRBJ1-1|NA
TGTGCCACCAGCGAGGGGGTCACTGAAGCTTTCTTT
CATSEGVTEAFF
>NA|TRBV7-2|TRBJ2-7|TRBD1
TGTGCCAGCAGCTCCCAAGCGGGACAGGGGGCCTACGAGCAGTACTTC
CASSSQAGQGAYEQYF
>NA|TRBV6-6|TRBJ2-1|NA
TGTGCCAGCAGTTACCCATCTACCCACAGGGATGAGCAGTTCTTC
CASSYPSTHRDEQFF
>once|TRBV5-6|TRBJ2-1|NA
TGTGCCAGCAGCTTGGGTAGTGGGACTTTACAGTTCTTC
CASSLGSGTLQFF
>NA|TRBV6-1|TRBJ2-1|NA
TGTGCCAGCAGTGAGTGGGGGCGGCAGGAGGCCCAGTTCTTC
CASSEWGRQEAQFF
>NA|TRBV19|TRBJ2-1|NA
TGTGCCAGTAGTATAGATCCCTGGCCCCCCACAAATGAGCAGTTCTTC
CASSIDPWPPTNEQFF
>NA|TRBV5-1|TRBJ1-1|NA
TGCGCCAGCAGCTTAGGACTAGCGGGTCGAGGCACTGAAGCTTTCTTT
CASSLGLAGRGTEAFF
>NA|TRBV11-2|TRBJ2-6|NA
TGTGCCAGCAGCTCCTTAAAGGGGGTCTCTGGGGCCAACGTCCTGACTTTC
CASSSLKGVSGANVLTF
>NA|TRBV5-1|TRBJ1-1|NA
TGCGCCAGCAGCTTGGGGGGGCAGAACACTGAAGCTTTCTTT
CASSLGGQNTEAFF